This T cell receptor beta chain was retrieved from a study of shared clonotypes between healthy human individuals. Study in general: CD4 naive cells filled three plates per donor, CD4 memory three, CD8 naive two and CD8 memory one. Study-wide points: Naive subsets typically showed greater estimated richness than memory subsets. Investigators expected sequencing depth to affect clonotype sharing among donors. The sole specimen, blood, was sampled, and tissue repertoires likely differ.

Here immunoSEQ multiplex PCR was the method, and the copy in TCRdb shows in-frame clones only, minus some. The repertoire holds millions of clones, 85% to 95% seen once, with around 1.7% in the top ten. As for this clone: Antigen unknown.

Only CD45RO-negative cells positively selected for CCR7 counted as naive CD8 cells, so terminally differentiated effector memory CD45RA+ cells were excluded. The ends were cut back, 5 bases at V and 0 bases at J, with 16 bases in the middle. CDR1 and CDR2 (germline): MDHEN, SYDVKM. The CDR3 covers 16 residues. Sequencing input: naive CD8+ T cells from PBMCs. The sequence came from a man in his late teens or twenties in good health. Some clones in this sample may be carry-over from other donors' samples. This sequence joins TRBV28 and TRBJ1-2, with D perhaps TRBD1 (5 bases). The CDR3 nucleotides are TGTGCCAGCAGTCCCCCTGACAGATTCCCTAACTATGGCTACACCTTC. Amino acid sequence: CASSPPDRFPNYGYTF.